A selection of T cell receptor beta chains follows, all from one sample in a study of T cells after yellow fever vaccination. MiXCR was run by TCRdb on the 5' RACE reads, yielding one entry per CDR3 protein. Here the sample spans approximately 580,000 distinct CDR3 sequences, about a sixth being singletons. Sample: PBMCs, taken around 5 days after the first yellow fever vaccination. Every receptor here comes from a young man who received the YFV17D yellow fever vaccine. The CDR3 runs from the conserved cysteine through the conserved F or W. Each record gives: CDR3 protein, CDR3 DNA, clone size, D gene, J gene, V gene. The D gene is left open where the match is weak. Clone size is not always given. Where it is, it says once, few, many or a class for expanded clones.

CASSLAPTGSSQPQHF	TGCGCCAGCAGCTTGGCTCCGACAGGCTCGAGTCAGCCCCAGCATTTT	few	NA	TRBJ1-5	TRBV5-1
CSARDSYNEQFF	TGCAGTGCTAGAGACAGCTACAATGAGCAGTTCTTC	NA	NA	TRBJ2-1	TRBV20-1
CASSPPQGLNYGYTF	TGTGCCAGCAGTCCGCCCCAGGGACTCAACTATGGCTACACCTTC	NA	NA	TRBJ1-2	TRBV28
CASSLRGEGQPQHF	TGTGCCAGCAGCTTGAGGGGGGAAGGACAGCCCCAGCATTTT	few	NA	TRBJ1-5	TRBV7-2
CASSNWRGETQYF	TGCGCCAGCAGCAACTGGAGGGGAGAGACCCAGTACTTC	few	NA	TRBJ2-5	TRBV5-1
CASSEAGGTDTQYF	TGTGCCAGCAGTGAAGCAGGGGGCACAGATACGCAGTATTTT	many	NA	TRBJ2-3	TRBV2
CAISAGLAGGTDTQYF	TGTGCCATCAGTGCCGGACTAGCGGGGGGCACAGATACGCAGTATTTT	NA	TRBD2	TRBJ2-3	TRBV10-3
CASSSGGGGLSSPLHF	TGTGCCAGCAGCTCAGGGGGAGGGGGCTTGAGTTCACCCCTCCACTTT	few	TRBD1	TRBJ1-6	TRBV13
CSVVQDTQYF	TGCAGCGTTGTGCAAGATACGCAGTATTTT	NA	NA	TRBJ2-3	TRBV29-1
CASSAGTANNEQFF	TGTGCCAGCAGCGCCGGGACAGCTAACAATGAGCAGTTCTTC	few	TRBD1	TRBJ2-1	TRBV7-7
CASSSDTSGGASGELFF	TGTGCCAGCAGCAGCGACACTAGCGGGGGGGCCTCCGGGGAGCTGTTTTTT	few	TRBD2	TRBJ2-2	TRBV5-8
CASSQDQGQGRGYTF	TGCGCCAGCAGCCAAGATCAGGGACAGGGTAGAGGCTACACCTTC	NA	TRBD1	TRBJ1-2	TRBV4-3
CASRQNGGLAGELADTQYF	TGCGCCAGCAGACAAAACGGGGGGTTAGCGGGGGAGCTCGCAGATACGCAGTATTTT	few	TRBD2	TRBJ2-3	TRBV5-1
CASSLSQYEQYF	TGTGCCAGCAGCTTATCCCAATACGAGCAGTACTTC	many	NA	TRBJ2-7	TRBV7-2
CASSLFGARNNSPLHF	TGTGCCAGCAGCTTATTTGGGGCCCGGAATAATTCACCCCTCCACTTT	many	NA	TRBJ1-6	TRBV5-4
CASSVGTGVGQPQHF	TGCGCCAGCAGTGTAGGGACAGGGGTCGGGCAGCCCCAGCATTTT	NA	TRBD1	TRBJ1-5	TRBV10-2
CASSSNTRSPLHF	TGTGCCAGCAGCTCAAACACGCGGTCACCCCTCCACTTT	few	NA	TRBJ1-6	TRBV7-2
CASSQEQGRSAF	TGCGCCAGCAGTCAAGAACAGGGGCGTTCCGCGTTC	few	TRBD1	TRBJ1-2	TRBV23-1
CASSEYAAGGLEKLFF	TGTGCCAGCAGTGAATATGCGGCAGGGGGCCTCGAAAAACTGTTTTTT	few	TRBD1	TRBJ1-4	TRBV25-1
CASSSRDETDTQYF	TGTGCCAGCTCGTCCCGGGACGAGACAGATACGCAGTATTTT	few	NA	TRBJ2-3	TRBV6-1
CASKLEQGGTDTQYF	TGTGCCAGCAAACTTGAACAGGGGGGCACAGATACGCAGTATTTT	few	TRBD1	TRBJ2-3	TRBV6-1
CASSFGGSTGQYEQYF	TGCGCCAGCAGCTTTGGGGGGTCGACAGGGCAGTACGAGCAGTACTTC	NA	NA	TRBJ2-7	TRBV5-1
CASSFRAGPHNSPLHF	TGTGCCAGCAGTTTCCGTGCAGGACCGCATAATTCACCCCTCCACTTT	few	NA	TRBJ1-6	TRBV27
CASSQSASGGGDTQYF	TGCGCCAGCAGTCAATCCGCTAGCGGGGGTGGAGATACGCAGTATTTT	many	TRBD2	TRBJ2-3	TRBV23-1
CASSVGGTRESTDTQYF	TGTGCCAGCAGCGTGGGCGGGACTAGAGAAAGCACAGATACGCAGTATTTT	NA	TRBD2	TRBJ2-3	TRBV9
CASSWDRGPADTQYF	TGTGCCAGTAGTTGGGACAGGGGGCCCGCAGATACGCAGTATTTT	few	TRBD1	TRBJ2-3	TRBV19
CASSLGVTYNSPLHF	TGTGCCAGCAGCCTAGGTGTGACCTATAATTCACCCCTCCACTTT	few	NA	TRBJ1-6	TRBV7-2
CASSLLGGDNSPLHF	TGTGCCAGCAGCTTGTTAGGCGGGGATAATTCACCCCTCCACTTT	few	NA	TRBJ1-6	TRBV7-6
CSAKGADGANYGYTF	TGCAGTGCTAAAGGGGCCGACGGAGCTAACTATGGCTACACCTTC	NA	NA	TRBJ1-2	TRBV20-1
CASSQEADGKNIQYF	TGCGCCAGCAGCCAAGAGGCGGATGGCAAAAACATTCAGTACTTC	few	NA	TRBJ2-4	TRBV4-3
CAWVLYTEAFF	TGTGCCTGGGTGCTGTACACTGAAGCTTTCTTT	NA	NA	TRBJ1-1	TRBV30
CAIRQGGRGYGYTF	TGTGCCATCAGGCAAGGGGGCCGGGGCTATGGCTACACCTTC	NA	TRBD1	TRBJ1-2	TRBV12-3/TRBV12-4
CASSFPSSGRSTDTQYF	TGTGCCAGCAGCTTCCCAAGTAGCGGACGCAGCACAGATACGCAGTATTTT	many	NA	TRBJ2-3	TRBV7-3
CASSPGTGAFNEQFF	TGTGCCAGCTCACCCGGGACAGGGGCGTTCAATGAGCAGTTCTTC	few	TRBD1	TRBJ2-1	TRBV18
CASSLSPDQETQYF	TGTGCCAGCAGCCTTTCTCCAGACCAAGAGACCCAGTACTTC	NA	NA	TRBJ2-5	TRBV7-9
CASSPPATYEQYF	TGTGCCAGCAGCCCCCCAGCGACCTACGAGCAGTACTTC	NA	NA	TRBJ2-7	TRBV7-9
CASSFDGYYGYTF	TGCGCCAGCAGTTTCGACGGGTACTATGGCTACACCTTC	few	NA	TRBJ1-2	TRBV5-1